This TCR beta chain was sequenced for a study of regulatory T cells in long-lasting Graves disease. General study results and limits: The persistent group shared about 2,500 public clonotypes, more than the roughly 970 shared by new patients.

Library construction for TCR beta used iRepertoire HTBI primers and Arm-PCR of CDR3 regions. TCRdb fed the multiplex PCR reads into MiXCR, producing one record per CDR3 protein. Of fewer than 550,000 distinct CDR3 sequences in the sample, roughly a sixth were seen once. Sample time point: newly diagnosed GD, antithyroid drugs for less than 3 months. Preparation of the TCR library used RNA extracted from PBMCs. This clonotype was seen many times. Antigen specificity is unknown. This sample was also put to use in a study of T cells in Graves' hyperthyroidism and ophthalmopathy.

The sequence was obtained from a woman aged 35-65 years with Graves disease. The sequenced sample was peripheral blood mononuclear cells (PBMCs), obtained at new diagnosis, from a patient treated with antithyroid drugs.

CDR3 in amino acids: CSAEDSSYNSPLHF. The CDR3 DNA sequence: TGCAGTGCGGAGGACAGCTCCTATAATTCACCCCTCCACTTT. This chain connects TRBV20-1 to TRBJ1-6; tentatively, D is TRBD1 (6 bases). Germline values: CDR1 DFQATT, CDR2 SNEGSKA (reference sequence). Deletions cut 6 bases from V and 0 bases from J, with 9 bases between. The CDR3 consists of 14 residues.